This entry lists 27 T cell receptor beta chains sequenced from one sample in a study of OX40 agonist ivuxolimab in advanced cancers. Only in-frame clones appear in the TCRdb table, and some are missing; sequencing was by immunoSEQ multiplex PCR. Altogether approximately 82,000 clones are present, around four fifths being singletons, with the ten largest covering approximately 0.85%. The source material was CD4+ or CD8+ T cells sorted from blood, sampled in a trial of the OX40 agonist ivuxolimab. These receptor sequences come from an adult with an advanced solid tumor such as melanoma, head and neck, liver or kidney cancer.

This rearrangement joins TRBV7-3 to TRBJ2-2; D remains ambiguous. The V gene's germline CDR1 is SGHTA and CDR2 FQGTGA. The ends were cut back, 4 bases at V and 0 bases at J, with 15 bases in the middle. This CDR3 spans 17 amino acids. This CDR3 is CASSSPGDPTNTGELFF. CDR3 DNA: TGTGCCAGCAGCTCCCCGGGCGACCCGACGAACACCGGGGAGCTGTTTTTT.

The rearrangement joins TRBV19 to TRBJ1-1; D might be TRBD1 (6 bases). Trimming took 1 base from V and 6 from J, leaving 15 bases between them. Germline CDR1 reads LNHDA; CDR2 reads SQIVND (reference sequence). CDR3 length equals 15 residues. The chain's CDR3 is CASSIGARGRAEAFF. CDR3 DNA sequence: TGTGCCAGTAGTATAGGAGCCAGGGGTCGGGCTGAAGCTTTCTTT.

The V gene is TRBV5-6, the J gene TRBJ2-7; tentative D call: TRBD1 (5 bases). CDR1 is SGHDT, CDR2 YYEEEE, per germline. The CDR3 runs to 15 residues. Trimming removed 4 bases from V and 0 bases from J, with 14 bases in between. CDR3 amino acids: CASSPYRDSSYEQYF. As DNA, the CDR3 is TGTGCCAGCAGCCCATACCGAGACAGCTCCTACGAGCAGTACTTC.

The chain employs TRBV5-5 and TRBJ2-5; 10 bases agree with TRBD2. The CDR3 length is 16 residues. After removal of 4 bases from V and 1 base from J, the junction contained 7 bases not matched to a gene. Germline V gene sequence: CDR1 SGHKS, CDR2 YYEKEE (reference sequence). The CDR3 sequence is CASSAVVAGGQETQYF. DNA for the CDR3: TGTGCCAGCAGCGCCGTGGTAGCGGGGGGCCAAGAGACCCAGTACTTC.

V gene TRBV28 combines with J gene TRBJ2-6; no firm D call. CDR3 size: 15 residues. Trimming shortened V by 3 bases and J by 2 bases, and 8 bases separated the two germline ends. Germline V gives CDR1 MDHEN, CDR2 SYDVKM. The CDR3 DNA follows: TGTGCCAGCAGTTTCCTGGGAACTGGGGCCAACGTCCTGACTTTC. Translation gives CASSFLGTGANVLTF.

The CDR3 loop is CASSEGGATNYGYTF. Here the CDR3 DNA reads TGTGCCAGCAGTGAAGGCGGGGCTACTAACTATGGCTACACCTTC. The rearrangement joins TRBV6-1 to TRBJ1-2, with a possible D match to TRBD1 (5 bases). V was cut by 1 base and J by 0 bases, with 9 bases left in between. CDR1 is MNHNS and CDR2 is SASEGT in the germline V gene. This CDR3 has 15 residues.

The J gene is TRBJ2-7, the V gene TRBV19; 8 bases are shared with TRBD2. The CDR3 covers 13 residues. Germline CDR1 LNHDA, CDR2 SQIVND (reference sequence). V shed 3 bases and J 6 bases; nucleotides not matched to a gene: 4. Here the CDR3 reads CASSIDGRGEQYF. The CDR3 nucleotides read TGTGCCAGTAGTATCGACGGGAGGGGCGAGCAGTACTTC.

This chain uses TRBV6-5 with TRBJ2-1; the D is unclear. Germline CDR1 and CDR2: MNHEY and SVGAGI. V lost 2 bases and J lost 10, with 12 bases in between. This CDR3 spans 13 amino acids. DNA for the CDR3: TGTGCCAGCAGTTACCGGAACTCTAGAGAGCAGTTCTTC. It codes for CASSYRNSREQFF.

The CDR3 loop is CAWSRGAGQPQHF. The CDR3, as DNA: TGTGCCTGGAGTCGGGGGGCCGGTCAGCCCCAGCATTTT. The chain has TRBV30 and TRBJ1-5; perhaps TRBD1 as D (6 bases). This CDR3 comprises 13 residues. V lost 2 bases, J lost 6 bases, and 11 bases lay in between. The germline V gene has CDR1 GTSNPN and CDR2 SVGIG (reference sequence).

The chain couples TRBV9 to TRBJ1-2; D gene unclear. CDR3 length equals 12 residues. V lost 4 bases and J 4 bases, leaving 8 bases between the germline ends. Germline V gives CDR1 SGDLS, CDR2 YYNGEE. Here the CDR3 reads CASSPPSYGYTF. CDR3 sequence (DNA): TGTGCCAGCAGCCCACCCAGCTATGGCTACACCTTC.

DNA for the CDR3: TGTGCCTGGAGTGTACTTGACGGAGGTATCGGGAGCAATCAGCCCCAGCATTTT. Translation gives CAWSVLDGGIGSNQPQHF. The chain employs TRBV30 and TRBJ1-5; D remains ambiguous. The germline V gene has CDR1 GTSNPN and CDR2 SVGIG (reference sequence). This CDR3 comprises 18 residues. V lost 0 bases and J 1 base, leaving 19 bases between the germline ends.

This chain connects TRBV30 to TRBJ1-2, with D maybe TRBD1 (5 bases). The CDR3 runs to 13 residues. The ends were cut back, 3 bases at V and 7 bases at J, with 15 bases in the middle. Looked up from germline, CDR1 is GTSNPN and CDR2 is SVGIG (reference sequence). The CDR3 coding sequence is TGTGCCTGGAGCCCAGGCGGGGGTTCTGGCTACACCTTC. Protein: CAWSPGGGSGYTF.

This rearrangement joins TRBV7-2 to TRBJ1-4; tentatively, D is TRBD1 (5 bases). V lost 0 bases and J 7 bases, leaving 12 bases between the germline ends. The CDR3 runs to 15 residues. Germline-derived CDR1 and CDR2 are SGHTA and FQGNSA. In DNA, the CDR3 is TGTGCCAGCAGCTTAGCCGGCCATAGGGGTGAAAAACTGTTTTTT. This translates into CASSLAGHRGEKLFF. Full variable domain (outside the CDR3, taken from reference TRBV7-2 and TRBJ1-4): GAGVSQSPSNKVTEKGKDVELRCDPISGHTALYWYRQSLGQGLEFLIYFQGNSAPDKSGLPSDRFSAERTGGSVSTLTIQRTQQEDSAVYLCASSLAGHRGEKLFFGSGTQLSVL.

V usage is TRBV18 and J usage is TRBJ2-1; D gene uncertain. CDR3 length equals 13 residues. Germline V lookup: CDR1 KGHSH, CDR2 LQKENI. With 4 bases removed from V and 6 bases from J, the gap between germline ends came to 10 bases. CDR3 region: CASSRDRGNEQFF. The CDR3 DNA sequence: TGTGCCAGCTCACGCGATCGCGGCAATGAGCAGTTCTTC. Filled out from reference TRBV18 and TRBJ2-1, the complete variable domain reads NAGVMQNPRHLVRRRGQEARLRCSPMKGHSHVYWYRQLPEEGLKFMVYLQKENIIDESGMPKERFSAEFPKEGPSILRIQQVVRGDSAAYFCASSRDRGNEQFFGPGTRLTVL.

CDR3 protein: CASSSQGTGVGIQYF. CDR3 nucleotides: TGTGCCAGCAGCTCCCAAGGGACAGGGGTAGGCATTCAGTACTTC. This chain connects TRBV5-5 to TRBJ2-4, with TRBD1 matching over 10 bases. The ends lost 3 bases at V and 9 bases at J; junction bases unmatched: 9. This CDR3 is built from 15 residues. In germline, CDR1 is SGHKS, CDR2 YYEKEE (reference sequence).

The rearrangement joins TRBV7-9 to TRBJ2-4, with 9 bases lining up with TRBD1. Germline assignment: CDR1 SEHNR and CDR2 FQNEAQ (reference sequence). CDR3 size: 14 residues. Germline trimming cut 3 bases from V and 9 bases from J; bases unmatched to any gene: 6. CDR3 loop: CASSLDRGTFIQYF. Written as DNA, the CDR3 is TGTGCCAGCAGCTTGGACAGGGGAACCTTCATTCAGTACTTC.

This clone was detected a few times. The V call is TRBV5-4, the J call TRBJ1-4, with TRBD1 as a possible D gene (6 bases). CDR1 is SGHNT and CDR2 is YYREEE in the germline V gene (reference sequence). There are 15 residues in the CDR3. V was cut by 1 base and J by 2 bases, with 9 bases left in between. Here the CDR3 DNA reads TGTGCCAGCAGCTTGAAAGGGGGGACTAATGAAAAACTGTTTTTT. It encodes CASSLKGGTNEKLFF.

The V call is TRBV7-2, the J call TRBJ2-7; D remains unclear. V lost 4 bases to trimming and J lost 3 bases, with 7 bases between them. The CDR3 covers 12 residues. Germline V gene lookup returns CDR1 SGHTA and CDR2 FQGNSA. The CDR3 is CASSSGRYEQYF. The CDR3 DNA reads TGTGCCAGCAGCTCGGGCCGCTACGAGCAGTACTTC.

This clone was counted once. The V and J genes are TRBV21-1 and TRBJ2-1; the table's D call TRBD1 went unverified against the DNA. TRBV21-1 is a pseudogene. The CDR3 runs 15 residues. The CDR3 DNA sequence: TGTGCCAGCCCTCAGGACAGCAGCTCCTACAATGAGCAGTTCTTC. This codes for CASPQDSSSYNEQFF.

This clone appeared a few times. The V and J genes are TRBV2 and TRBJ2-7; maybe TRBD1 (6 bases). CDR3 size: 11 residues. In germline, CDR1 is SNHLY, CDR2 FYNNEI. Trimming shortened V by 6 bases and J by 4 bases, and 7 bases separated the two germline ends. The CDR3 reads CASRQGYEQYF. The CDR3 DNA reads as TGTGCCAGCAGGCAGGGGTACGAGCAGTACTTC.

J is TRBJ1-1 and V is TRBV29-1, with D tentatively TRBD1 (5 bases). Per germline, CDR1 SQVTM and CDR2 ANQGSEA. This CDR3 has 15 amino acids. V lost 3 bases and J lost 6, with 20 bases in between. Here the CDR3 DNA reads TGCAGCGTTGAGAGCCCGGGACCGTACGGCGCTGAAGCTTTCTTT. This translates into CSVESPGPYGAEAFF.

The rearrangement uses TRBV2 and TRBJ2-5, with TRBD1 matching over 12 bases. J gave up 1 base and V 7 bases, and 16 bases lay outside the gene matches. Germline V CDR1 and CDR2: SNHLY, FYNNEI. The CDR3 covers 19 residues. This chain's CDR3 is CASIPLGGQGATLQETQYF. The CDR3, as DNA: TGTGCCAGCATACCGCTGGGGGGACAGGGGGCCACCCTCCAAGAGACCCAGTACTTC.

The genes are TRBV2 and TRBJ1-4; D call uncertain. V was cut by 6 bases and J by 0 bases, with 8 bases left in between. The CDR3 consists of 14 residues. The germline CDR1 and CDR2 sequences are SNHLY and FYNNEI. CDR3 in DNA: TGTGCCAGCAGGGAATTAACAACTAATGAAAAACTGTTTTTT. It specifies CASRELTTNEKLFF.

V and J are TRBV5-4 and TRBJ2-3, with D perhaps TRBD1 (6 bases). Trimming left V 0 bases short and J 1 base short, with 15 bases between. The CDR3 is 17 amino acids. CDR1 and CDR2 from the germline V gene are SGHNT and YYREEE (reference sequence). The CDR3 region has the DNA TGTGCCAGCAGCTTGGGGGGCAGGGGTGGTGGCACAGATACGCAGTATTTT. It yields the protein CASSLGGRGGGTDTQYF. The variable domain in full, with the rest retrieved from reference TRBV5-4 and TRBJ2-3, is ETGVTQSPTHLIKTRGQQVTLRCSSQSGHNTVSWYQQALGQGPQFIFQYYREEENGRGNFPPRFSGLQFPNYSSELNVNALELDDSALYLCASSLGGRGGGTDTQYFGPGTRLTVL.

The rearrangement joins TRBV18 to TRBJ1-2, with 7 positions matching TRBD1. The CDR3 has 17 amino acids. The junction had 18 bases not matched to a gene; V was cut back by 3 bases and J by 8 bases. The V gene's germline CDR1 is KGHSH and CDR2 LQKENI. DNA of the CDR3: TGTGCCAGCTCACCCCAAACAACAGGGGCTCTCATCTCAGGCTACACCTTC. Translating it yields CASSPQTTGALISGYTF.

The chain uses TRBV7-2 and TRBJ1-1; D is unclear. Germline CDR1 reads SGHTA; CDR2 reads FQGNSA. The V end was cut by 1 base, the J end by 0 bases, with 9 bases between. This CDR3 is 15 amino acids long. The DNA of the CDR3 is TGTGCCAGCAGCTTAGTAGGGTTCATGAACACTGAAGCTTTCTTT. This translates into CASSLVGFMNTEAFF.

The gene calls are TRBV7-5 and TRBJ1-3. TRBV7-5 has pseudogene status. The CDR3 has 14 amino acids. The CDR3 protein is CARSFDGGHSAIYF. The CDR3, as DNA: TGTGCCAGAAGCTTCGACGGGGGACACAGCGCCATATATTTT.